Listed below are T cell receptor beta chains from one sample, sequenced in a study of blood T cell repertoires in COVID-19. TCRdb's copy holds only in-frame clones and misses some; the assay was immunoSEQ multiplex PCR. The data hold roughly 160,000 clones, with approximately 86% observed a single time. The sequenced sample consisted of peripheral blood. The origin of the receptors is a man aged 50-59 years with active or convalescent COVID-19. Each CDR3 is given with its conserved first and last residue. Each record gives: CDR3 protein, CDR3 DNA, D gene, clone size, V gene, J gene. The D gene is left open where the match is weak. Part of the rows lack a size; the others show once, few, many or a class for expanded clones.

CASSPGTAQETQYF,TGCGCCAGCAGCCCAGGGACAGCCCAAGAGACCCAGTACTTC,TRBD1,few,TRBV4-1,TRBJ2-5
CASSVSRVPQETQYF,TGTGCCAGCAGCGTATCACGGGTTCCCCAAGAGACCCAGTACTTC,NA,NA,TRBV9,TRBJ2-5
CASSSTGSLNEKLFF,TGTGCCAGCAGCTCGACAGGGAGTCTTAATGAAAAACTGTTTTTT,TRBD1,NA,TRBV5-6,TRBJ1-4
CASGTGTGVVNEQFF,TGTGCTAGTGGAACCGGGACAGGGGTAGTGAATGAGCAGTTCTTC,TRBD1,NA,TRBV12-5,TRBJ2-1
CASSVLVGSDTQYF,TGTGCCAGCAGCGTTTTGGTCGGGTCAGATACGCAGTATTTT,NA,NA,TRBV9,TRBJ2-3
CASSRVAGGIGNTIYF,TGTGCCAGCTCCAGAGTTGCAGGGGGCATTGGAAACACCATATATTTT,TRBD1,NA,TRBV7-2,TRBJ1-3
CASSVGAGNQPQHF,TGTGCCAGCAGCGTAGGGGCAGGGAATCAGCCCCAGCATTTT,NA,NA,TRBV9,TRBJ1-5
CASSQTDQFGTETNYGYTF,TGTGCCAGCAGCCAGACGGACCAATTCGGGACAGAAACTAACTATGGCTACACCTTC,TRBD1,NA,TRBV5-8,TRBJ1-2
CASSLDIRATEAFF,TGTGCCAGCAGCTTAGATATCAGGGCCACTGAAGCTTTCTTT,NA,NA,TRBV11-2,TRBJ1-1
CASSVKRESTGELFF,TGTGCCAGCAGCGTAAAACGGGAGAGTACCGGGGAGCTGTTTTTT,NA,NA,TRBV9,TRBJ2-2
CASSMGWGRPQHF,TGTGCCAGCAGCATGGGCTGGGGGCGGCCCCAGCATTTT,NA,NA,TRBV21-1,TRBJ1-5
CASSQAGSGTGELFF,TGTGCCAGCAGCCAAGCCGGTAGTGGCACCGGGGAGCTGTTTTTT,NA,NA,TRBV3-1/TRBV3-2,TRBJ2-2
CASSQQTGTGANVLTF,TGCGCCAGCAGCCAGCAGACAGGAACCGGGGCCAACGTCCTGACTTTC,NA,NA,TRBV4-1,TRBJ2-6
CASSGDTDSYEQYF,TGCGCCAGCAGTGGTGACACGGACTCCTACGAGCAGTACTTC,NA,NA,TRBV10-2,TRBJ2-7
CASSHGWEGDEQFF,TGTGCCAGCAGCCACGGATGGGAGGGCGATGAGCAGTTCTTC,TRBD2,NA,TRBV6-2/TRBV6-3,TRBJ2-1
CASSLGQGSTGNTIYF,TGCGCCAGCAGCTTGGGTCAGGGAAGTACTGGAAACACCATATATTTT,NA,NA,TRBV5-1,TRBJ1-3
CSVQRGATTDTQYF,TGCAGCGTTCAGCGGGGGGCTACCACAGATACGCAGTATTTT,TRBD2,NA,TRBV29-1,TRBJ2-3
CASSLWTGSDGYTF,TGTGCCAGCAGCCTTTGGACAGGGTCGGACGGCTACACCTTC,TRBD1,NA,TRBV7-2,TRBJ1-2
CASSLAVGGRGTEAFF,TGCGCCAGCAGCTTGGCCGTAGGGGGTCGAGGGACTGAAGCTTTCTTT,NA,NA,TRBV5-1,TRBJ1-1
CASSSPGTSGNNEQFF,TGTGCCAGCAGTTCCCCCGGGACTAGCGGGAATAATGAGCAGTTCTTC,TRBD2,NA,TRBV6-2/TRBV6-3,TRBJ2-1
CASSQDRWVGGEQYF,TGCGCCAGCAGCCAAGATCGGTGGGTCGGAGGCGAGCAGTACTTC,NA,NA,TRBV4-3,TRBJ2-7
CASIATGMNTEAFF,TGTGCCAGCATCGCTACAGGGATGAACACTGAAGCTTTCTTT,NA,NA,TRBV16,TRBJ1-1
CATSGHSGTSGTYEQYF,TGTGCCACCAGTGGTCATTCCGGGACTAGCGGTACCTACGAGCAGTACTTC,TRBD2,NA,TRBV24-1,TRBJ2-7
CAISGGQPYEQYF,TGTGCCATCAGTGGAGGACAGCCCTACGAGCAGTACTTC,NA,NA,TRBV10-3,TRBJ2-7
CASQKDGVNTYEQYF,TGCGCCAGCCAAAAGGACGGGGTGAATACCTACGAGCAGTACTTC,NA,NA,TRBV5-1,TRBJ2-7
CASMVAGGQTGELFF,TGTGCCAGTATGGTAGCGGGGGGGCAGACCGGGGAGCTGTTTTTT,TRBD2,NA,TRBV19,TRBJ2-2
CASSSTGVNGYTF,TGTGCCAGCAGCTCGACAGGGGTAAATGGCTACACCTTC,TRBD1,NA,TRBV5-5,TRBJ1-2
CSVETRNTGELFF,TGCAGCGTCGAAACACGAAACACCGGGGAGCTGTTTTTT,NA,once,TRBV29-1,TRBJ2-2
CAWSVLSGRASEQFF,TGTGCCTGGAGTGTACTGAGCGGGAGGGCCAGCGAGCAGTTCTTC,TRBD2,NA,TRBV30,TRBJ2-1
CASSLVDRGYEQYF,TGTGCCAGCAGCTTAGTGGACAGGGGCTACGAGCAGTACTTC,TRBD1,NA,TRBV7-2,TRBJ2-7
CASSPALGGSNIQYF,TGTGCCAGCAGCCCCGCGCTGGGGGGTTCGAACATTCAGTACTTC,NA,NA,TRBV7-2,TRBJ2-4
CASSQRRGDQETQYF,TGCGCCAGCAGCCAACGCAGGGGGGACCAAGAGACCCAGTACTTC,NA,NA,TRBV4-1,TRBJ2-5
CAWREGAADTQYF,TGTGCCTGGAGGGAGGGCGCGGCAGATACGCAGTATTTT,NA,NA,TRBV30,TRBJ2-3
CASSDGTSTGELFF,TGTGCCAGCAGTGACGGGACTAGCACCGGGGAGCTGTTTTTT,TRBD2,NA,TRBV6-4,TRBJ2-2
CASSQPGRNTEAFF,TGTGCCAGCAGCCAACCGGGTCGTAACACTGAAGCTTTCTTT,NA,NA,TRBV3-1/TRBV3-2,TRBJ1-1
CASSNRGRLYAFF,TGTGCCAGCAGTAACAGGGGGCGACTCTATGCTTTCTTT,TRBD1,NA,TRBV6-5,TRBJ1-1
CASSSGMNTGELFF,TGTGCCAGTAGTAGCGGGATGAACACCGGGGAGCTGTTTTTT,NA,NA,TRBV19,TRBJ2-2
CASSYSLRQINEQFF,TGTGCCAGCAGTTACTCCCTTCGTCAGATAAATGAGCAGTTCTTC,NA,NA,TRBV6-5,TRBJ2-1
CASGSRLAGSYNEQFF,TGTGCTAGTGGTTCACGGCTCGCGGGCTCCTACAATGAGCAGTTCTTC,NA,NA,TRBV12-5,TRBJ2-1
CASSLWGETYNEQFF,TGTGCCAGCAGCTTATGGGGGGAAACCTACAATGAGCAGTTCTTC,NA,once,TRBV7-9,TRBJ2-1
CASSARVGGADQPQHF,TGTGCCAGTAGTGCTCGGGTGGGGGGAGCCGATCAGCCCCAGCATTTT,NA,NA,TRBV19,TRBJ1-5
CASSYSQGGSDYTF,TGTGCCAGCAGTTACTCACAGGGGGGGAGTGACTACACCTTC,TRBD1,many,TRBV6-5,TRBJ1-2
CASTPGQGGNQPQHF,TGTGCCAGCACCCCCGGACAGGGGGGGAATCAGCCCCAGCATTTT,TRBD1,NA,TRBV6-9,TRBJ1-5
CASSLDSRAYEQYF,TGTGCCAGCAGCTTAGATTCGCGAGCCTACGAGCAGTACTTC,NA,once,TRBV11-3,TRBJ2-7
CASSDRTGDEKLFF,TGTGCCAGCAGTGATCGGACAGGGGATGAAAAACTGTTTTTT,TRBD1,NA,TRBV2,TRBJ1-4
CASTRASTDTQYF,TGTGCCAGTACCAGGGCTAGCACAGATACGCAGTATTTT,NA,NA,TRBV19,TRBJ2-3
CASSTLGTKTYEQYF,TGTGCCAGCAGTACCCTCGGGACAAAGACCTACGAGCAGTACTTC,NA,NA,TRBV27,TRBJ2-7
CASSQETQGLGGYTF,TGCGCCAGCAGCCAAGAAACCCAGGGGCTGGGGGGCTACACCTTC,NA,NA,TRBV4-1,TRBJ1-2
CSVEDRDRGLYEQYF,TGCAGCGTTGAAGACCGGGACAGGGGACTCTACGAGCAGTACTTC,TRBD1,NA,TRBV29-1,TRBJ2-7
CATSGERGLGYEQYF,TGTGCCACCAGCGGGGAGCGGGGCCTTGGGTACGAGCAGTACTTC,TRBD2,few,TRBV15,TRBJ2-7
CASSQGLAGETQYF,TGTGCCAGCAGCCAAGGACTAGCGGGAGAGACCCAGTACTTC,TRBD2,NA,TRBV3-1/TRBV3-2,TRBJ2-5
CASSPLTGIEQYF,TGTGCCAGCAGTCCCCTAACGGGGATCGAGCAGTACTTC,NA,NA,TRBV27,TRBJ2-7
CASSQGGFF,TGTGCCAGCAGCCAAGGGGGCTTCTTT,NA,NA,TRBV3-1/TRBV3-2,TRBJ1-1
CASSPAGYYTLGPQHF,TGTGCCAGCAGCCCGGCGGGTTATTACACCTTGGGGCCCCAGCATTTT,NA,NA,TRBV5-5,TRBJ1-5
CASFLTGGTDTQYF,TGTGCCAGCTTCCTGACAGGAGGCACAGATACGCAGTATTTT,NA,NA,TRBV25-1,TRBJ2-3
CASSYTLAGSYEQYF,TGTGCCAGCAGTTATACGCTAGCGGGCTCCTACGAGCAGTACTTC,TRBD2,NA,TRBV6-2/TRBV6-3,TRBJ2-7
CASSDRQRRGPGNEQFF,TGTGCCAGCAGCGACCGACAGAGGAGGGGGCCGGGGAATGAGCAGTTCTTC,NA,NA,TRBV5-5,TRBJ2-1